The clone carrying this T cell receptor (beta chain) was picked up many times. These data are taken from a study of regulatory T cells in long-lasting Graves disease. Through Arm-PCR of CDR3 regions and iRepertoire HTBI primers, TCR beta libraries were built. MiXCR, applied by TCRdb to the multiplex PCR reads, yields one record per CDR3 protein. The sample records about 460,000 distinct CDR3 sequences, 14% being singletons. Sample time point: newly diagnosed GD, antithyroid drugs for less than 3 months. PBMCs provided the RNA from which the TCR library was made. These same data were also listed under a study on T cells in Graves' hyperthyroidism and ophthalmopathy. From that paper: Absent ophthalmopathy progression within 18 months defined stable Graves' hyperthyroidism.

The TCR comes from a woman aged 45-60 years with Graves disease. The input for sequencing was peripheral blood mononuclear cells (PBMCs), taken at new diagnosis, from a patient treated with antithyroid drugs.

The CDR3 spells CAWPLGQGYTEAFF. As DNA, the CDR3 is TGTGCCTGGCCCTTAGGACAGGGCTACACTGAAGCTTTCTTT. The chain carries TRBV30 and TRBJ1-1; 8 bases line up with TRBD1. This CDR3 has 14 amino acids. The ends lost 5 bases at V and 3 bases at J; junction bases unmatched: 8. Germline assignment: CDR1 GTSNPN and CDR2 SVGIG (reference sequence).